Listed below are T cell receptor beta chains from one sample, sequenced in a study of blood T cell repertoires in COVID-19. Assay used: immunoSEQ multiplex PCR; TCRdb lists only in-frame clones, some missing. Of roughly 360,000 clones in the sample, 83% are singletons; the top ten hold approximately 5%. Sequencing input: PBMCs or T cells enriched from blood (not recorded which). The receptors shown here come from a woman between 45 and 60 years old who had recovered from COVID-19. Both conserved end residues are part of each CDR3. Fields, in order: D gene, V gene, J gene, clone size, CDR3 protein. D genes are given only for firm matches. Clone size is not always given. Where it is, it says once, few, many or a class for expanded clones.

D gene: TRBD1
V gene: TRBV2
J gene: TRBJ1-2
clone size: .
CDR3 protein: CASRGQTGAPYGYTF

D gene: .
V gene: TRBV5-1
J gene: TRBJ2-2
clone size: .
CDR3 protein: CASSRAGMPGELFF

D gene: TRBD1
V gene: TRBV5-1
J gene: TRBJ1-1
clone size: .
CDR3 protein: CASSLSGGSNTEAFF

D gene: .
V gene: TRBV6-5
J gene: TRBJ1-2
clone size: .
CDR3 protein: CASSYSGRQSGYTF

D gene: .
V gene: TRBV4-3
J gene: TRBJ2-4
clone size: once
CDR3 protein: CASSPRVAGLNIQYF

D gene: TRBD1
V gene: TRBV3-1/TRBV3-2
J gene: TRBJ1-5
clone size: .
CDR3 protein: CASSLGTEYGNQPQHF

D gene: TRBD1
V gene: TRBV2
J gene: TRBJ1-1
clone size: .
CDR3 protein: CASRVGQGAEAFF

D gene: .
V gene: TRBV6-1
J gene: TRBJ2-7
clone size: .
CDR3 protein: CASSEAIDGSREQYF

D gene: TRBD1
V gene: TRBV3-1/TRBV3-2
J gene: TRBJ1-3
clone size: .
CDR3 protein: CASSWTGLVSGNTIYF

D gene: TRBD1
V gene: TRBV7-2
J gene: TRBJ2-5
clone size: .
CDR3 protein: CASSSDRGGYDVTQYF

D gene: TRBD1
V gene: TRBV10-3
J gene: TRBJ1-2
clone size: .
CDR3 protein: CAISEGQGGNYGYTF

D gene: .
V gene: TRBV27
J gene: TRBJ1-5
clone size: .
CDR3 protein: CASSLSASNQPQHF

D gene: TRBD1
V gene: TRBV27
J gene: TRBJ1-5
clone size: .
CDR3 protein: CASSLQGGQPQHF

D gene: TRBD1
V gene: TRBV5-6
J gene: TRBJ1-4
clone size: .
CDR3 protein: CASSATPGQGGEKLFF

D gene: TRBD2
V gene: TRBV11-3
J gene: TRBJ2-1
clone size: .
CDR3 protein: CASSSGLAGGIYNEQFF

D gene: TRBD2
V gene: TRBV7-9
J gene: TRBJ2-1
clone size: .
CDR3 protein: CASSLDVGLAVDEQFF

D gene: TRBD1
V gene: TRBV10-3
J gene: TRBJ1-2
clone size: .
CDR3 protein: CAISESRGDRAFGYGYTF

D gene: .
V gene: TRBV3-1/TRBV3-2
J gene: TRBJ1-2
clone size: .
CDR3 protein: CASSQSGYGYTF

D gene: .
V gene: TRBV19
J gene: TRBJ1-6
clone size: .
CDR3 protein: CASSIGGGGSPLHF

D gene: .
V gene: TRBV7-8
J gene: TRBJ1-6
clone size: few
CDR3 protein: CASSLASRQNSPLHF

D gene: TRBD1
V gene: TRBV4-3
J gene: TRBJ2-7
clone size: .
CDR3 protein: CASSQQTGTVYEQYF

D gene: .
V gene: TRBV12-3/TRBV12-4
J gene: TRBJ1-6
clone size: once
CDR3 protein: CASSDTNSPLHF

D gene: TRBD1
V gene: TRBV6-2/TRBV6-3
J gene: TRBJ2-5
clone size: .
CDR3 protein: CASSHRDRGRKTQYF

D gene: .
V gene: TRBV19
J gene: TRBJ1-1
clone size: .
CDR3 protein: CASSQGHYTEAFF

D gene: TRBD1
V gene: TRBV29-1
J gene: TRBJ1-1
clone size: .
CDR3 protein: CSVTGQGSEAFF

D gene: TRBD2
V gene: TRBV19
J gene: TRBJ2-1
clone size: .
CDR3 protein: CASSRETSGGTYNEQFF

D gene: TRBD1
V gene: TRBV3-1/TRBV3-2
J gene: TRBJ2-6
clone size: .
CDR3 protein: CASSQRTGVPVSGANVLTF

D gene: .
V gene: TRBV3-1/TRBV3-2
J gene: TRBJ2-2
clone size: .
CDR3 protein: CASSQMQGTGELFF

D gene: .
V gene: TRBV30
J gene: TRBJ2-1
clone size: .
CDR3 protein: CAWRTPSYNEQFF

D gene: .
V gene: TRBV27
J gene: TRBJ1-2
clone size: .
CDR3 protein: CASSLAGGANYGYTF

D gene: .
V gene: TRBV7-2
J gene: TRBJ1-4
clone size: many
CDR3 protein: CASSFDKTTNEKLFF

D gene: TRBD1
V gene: TRBV7-3
J gene: TRBJ2-3
clone size: .
CDR3 protein: CASSYRGSTDTQYF

D gene: TRBD1
V gene: TRBV7-9
J gene: TRBJ1-1
clone size: .
CDR3 protein: CASSRDRVSEAFF

D gene: TRBD1
V gene: TRBV28
J gene: TRBJ1-2
clone size: .
CDR3 protein: CASSPPDRVLGYTF

D gene: .
V gene: TRBV29-1
J gene: TRBJ1-3
clone size: .
CDR3 protein: CSVGDTGNTIYF

D gene: TRBD1
V gene: TRBV15
J gene: TRBJ1-2
clone size: few
CDR3 protein: CATSREGGGYTF

D gene: TRBD1
V gene: TRBV27
J gene: TRBJ2-3
clone size: .
CDR3 protein: CASRRRTGGMGTDTQYF

D gene: TRBD2
V gene: TRBV7-2
J gene: TRBJ2-3
clone size: .
CDR3 protein: CASSSRTSWGRDTQYF

D gene: TRBD1
V gene: TRBV3-1/TRBV3-2
J gene: TRBJ1-6
clone size: .
CDR3 protein: CASSQGQEISYNSPLHF

D gene: .
V gene: TRBV6-1
J gene: TRBJ1-4
clone size: .
CDR3 protein: CASSERTVINEKLFF

D gene: TRBD1
V gene: TRBV30
J gene: TRBJ2-2
clone size: once
CDR3 protein: CAWSEDRTYTGELFF

D gene: .
V gene: TRBV7-8
J gene: TRBJ2-5
clone size: .
CDR3 protein: CASSFPWTERETQYF

D gene: TRBD1
V gene: TRBV29-1
J gene: TRBJ1-1
clone size: .
CDR3 protein: CSATDRKNTEAFF

D gene: .
V gene: TRBV5-1
J gene: TRBJ1-5
clone size: .
CDR3 protein: CASSLGGYSNQPQHF

D gene: .
V gene: TRBV27
J gene: TRBJ1-2
clone size: .
CDR3 protein: CASSLYVGNYGYTF

D gene: TRBD1
V gene: TRBV6-5
J gene: TRBJ2-5
clone size: .
CDR3 protein: CASNPTGSETQYF

D gene: .
V gene: TRBV6-1
J gene: TRBJ2-7
clone size: .
CDR3 protein: CASSEPGRGYEQYF

D gene: .
V gene: TRBV4-1
J gene: TRBJ2-7
clone size: .
CDR3 protein: CASSPERGLVTYEQYF

D gene: .
V gene: TRBV10-3
J gene: TRBJ2-3
clone size: .
CDR3 protein: CAISESAGAADTQYF

D gene: .
V gene: TRBV30
J gene: TRBJ2-4
clone size: .
CDR3 protein: CAWSVGWDTELSNIQYF

D gene: TRBD1
V gene: TRBV5-5
J gene: TRBJ1-2
clone size: .
CDR3 protein: CASSIGPGGDGYTF

D gene: .
V gene: TRBV3-1/TRBV3-2
J gene: TRBJ1-4
clone size: .
CDR3 protein: CASSQRTPEKLFF

D gene: TRBD1
V gene: TRBV7-2
J gene: TRBJ1-6
clone size: .
CDR3 protein: CASSLEGQGIPPLHF